Each of the 30 T cell receptor beta chains below was sequenced from the same sample in a study of cytomegalovirus exposure and HLA in healthy donors (dated by TCRdb to the late 2010s). Preparation of the library involved the immunoSEQ multiplex PCR assay. A mixture of 60 forward primers for TCR Vbeta segments and 13 reverse primers for TCR Jbeta segments was used in the multiplex PCR. TCRdb obtained this table from immuneACCESS and retained in-frame rearrangements with V and J assigned. These tables miss some clones; where compared with another copy, unresolved V genes account for less than half of the shortfall, and the remainder is unexplained. The sample table shows about 150,000 clones, and about four fifths are seen once. The top ten clonotypes cover about 6.7% of the sample. The material sequenced was PBMCs. These receptors were obtained from a man in his fifties or sixties in good health and CMV-seropositive.

As to this clone: One end of the junction is discordant with germline, which a read error may explain. This chain connects TRBV7-9 to TRBJ1-1; D unresolved. The CDR3 is 12 residues long. CDR1 is SEHNR, CDR2 FQNEAQ, per germline (reference sequence). The CDR3 sequence is CSSSTVLPEAFF. The CDR3 DNA reads TGTTCCAGCAGCACAGTACTTCCTGAAGCTTTCTTT.

This rearrangement joins TRBV28 to TRBJ1-2, with no clear D. The CDR3 is 10 residues long. Germline CDR1 MDHEN, CDR2 SYDVKM. V shed 10 bases and J shed 9 bases, with 12 bases lying between them. DNA of the CDR3: TGTGCCACCTTCGAGGGTCGCTACACCTTC. As protein: CATFEGRYTF.

J is TRBJ2-6 and V is TRBV7-3; 9 bases line up with TRBD1. The CDR3 loop spans 16 amino acids. Germline trimming cut 4 bases from V and 4 bases from J; bases unmatched to any gene: 5. Germline V gene sequence: CDR1 SGHTA, CDR2 FQGTGA. The DNA for the CDR3 is TGTGCCAGCAGCTCCACAGGGGGCGGCGGGGCCAACGTCCTGACTTTC. Protein sequence: CASSSTGGGGANVLTF. Combining the CDR3 with reference TRBV7-3 and TRBJ2-6 gives the whole variable domain GAGVSQTPSNKVTEKGKYVELRCDPISGHTALYWYRQSLGQGPEFLIYFQGTGAADDSGLPNDRFFAVRPEGSVSTLKIQRTERGDSAVYLCASSSTGGGGANVLTFGAGSRLTVL.

The chain has TRBV28 and TRBJ2-4; no firm D call. From germline, CDR1 is MDHEN and CDR2 SYDVKM. The CDR3 has 16 amino acids. Trimming stripped 2 bases from V and 0 bases from J, with 11 bases between. This CDR3 reads CASSLLRSLAKNIQYF. DNA for the CDR3: TGTGCCAGCAGTTTACTTAGGAGTCTAGCCAAAAACATTCAGTACTTC.

In this sample, this clone turned up a few times. V is TRBV10-1 and J is TRBJ2-3; 8 positions agree with TRBD2. After removal of 9 bases from V and 2 bases from J, the junction contained 4 bases not matched to a gene. Germline V gene sequence: CDR1 WNHNN, CDR2 SYGVQD (reference sequence). This CDR3 contains 13 residues. CDR3 loop: CARLAETTDTQYF. The CDR3 nucleotides read TGCGCCAGACTAGCGGAGACCACAGATACGCAGTATTTT.

This clone is a singleton in its sample. The chain is built from TRBV28 and TRBJ1-1; TRBD1 might be the D (6 bases). Germline loops: CDR1 MDHEN, CDR2 SYDVKM. Trimming pared 5 bases from V and 9 bases from J, leaving 13 bases between. This CDR3 has 12 amino acids. CDR3: CASSPDREQAFF. The CDR3 DNA sequence: TGTGCCAGCAGTCCGGACAGAGAACAAGCTTTCTTT.

The chain recombines TRBV13 with TRBJ1-6; TRBD1 matches 8 bases. Per germline, CDR1 PRHDT and CDR2 FYEKMQ (reference sequence). Trimming took 5 bases from V and 10 from J; bases not matched to a gene: 10. CDR3 length: 15 amino acids. The CDR3 DNA is TGTGCCAGCAGCCTAACAGGGGGAAGTGTATCACCCCTCCACTTT. It codes for CASSLTGGSVSPLHF.

The chain combines TRBV2 with TRBJ2-2, with TRBD2 identical over 7 bases. The V segment lost 8 bases and the J segment 1 base; nucleotides outside the gene matches: 4. Germline loops: CDR1 SNHLY, CDR2 FYNNEI. This CDR3 region has 14 residues. CDR3 protein: CASLRGRNTGELFF. In nucleotides, the CDR3 is TGTGCCAGCCTTCGCGGGAGGAACACCGGGGAGCTGTTTTTT.

The chain joins TRBV10-3 to TRBJ2-5; possibly TRBD1 for D (5 bases). V dropped 6 bases and J dropped 3 bases, with 11 bases sitting between them. The V gene's germline CDR1 is ENHRY and CDR2 SYGVKD. The CDR3 has 13 amino acids. The chain's CDR3 is CAISQQEKETQYF. CDR3 nucleotide sequence: TGTGCCATCAGCCAACAGGAAAAAGAGACCCAGTACTTC.

CDR3 DNA: TGTGCCAGTAGTATAAAGCCGGGGAAACTCGAAAACTATGGCTACACCTTC. This codes for CASSIKPGKLENYGYTF. V is TRBV19 and J is TRBJ1-2; the D is unclear. V was trimmed by 2 bases and J by 2 bases, leaving 18 bases between them. The CDR3 totals 17 residues. CDR1 and CDR2 from the germline V gene are LNHDA and SQIVND (reference sequence).

The chain employs TRBV5-1 and TRBJ2-7; no clear D gene. Germline loops: CDR1 SGHRS, CDR2 YFSETQ. This CDR3 has 12 amino acids. V was pared by 6 bases and J by 6 bases, with 13 bases between. The CDR3 region has the DNA TGCGCCAGCATGGAGCTCCGTGGCGAGCAGTACTTC. Translated, it gives CASMELRGEQYF.

This chain connects TRBV5-1 to TRBJ2-7; maybe TRBD1 (5 bases). CDR1 is SGHRS and CDR2 is YFSETQ in the germline V gene. The V gene lost 4 bases and the J gene lost 5 bases, with 10 bases spanning the gap. There are 12 residues in the CDR3. CDR3: CASSQGLDEQYF. CDR3 sequence (DNA): TGCGCCAGCAGCCAGGGTTTAGACGAGCAGTACTTC.

This rearrangement joins TRBV28 to TRBJ2-7; TRBD2 is a possible D gene (5 bases). The V gene lost 5 bases and the J gene lost 6 bases, with 17 bases spanning the gap. There are 14 residues in the CDR3. Germline V gene sequence: CDR1 MDHEN, CDR2 SYDVKM. CDR3: CASSPAGYGGEQYF. Here the CDR3 DNA reads TGTGCCAGCAGTCCCGCTGGGTATGGAGGCGAGCAGTACTTC. Complete variable domain (other parts from reference TRBV28 and TRBJ2-7): DVKVTQSSRYLVKRTGEKVFLECVQDMDHENMFWYRQDPGLGLRLIYFSYDVKMKEKGDIPEGYSVSREKKERFSLILESASTNQTSMYLCASSPAGYGGEQYFGPGTRLTVT.

As for this clone: In the same sample, other DNA sequences code for this CDR3. The V call is TRBV18, the J call TRBJ1-1; tentatively, D is TRBD1 (6 bases). The CDR3 contains 13 residues. Germline assignment: CDR1 KGHSH and CDR2 LQKENI. With 6 bases removed from V and 1 base from J, the gap between germline ends came to 9 bases. CDR3 nucleotides: TGTGCCAGCTCCCCGGGACAGAACACTGAAGCTTTCTTT. Its protein product is CASSPGQNTEAFF.

This chain joins TRBV7-9 and TRBJ2-7; D is undetermined. Trimming took 2 bases from V and 6 from J, leaving 11 bases between them. Germline loops: CDR1 SEHNR, CDR2 FQNEAQ (reference sequence). The CDR3 consists of 13 residues. CDR3 sequence reads: CASSLSELGEQYF. Here the CDR3 DNA reads TGTGCCAGCAGCTTATCGGAGCTCGGCGAGCAGTACTTC.

This CDR3 is CASSRGQGPTDTQYF. CDR3 DNA: TGTGCCAGCAGCAGGGGACAGGGTCCCACAGATACGCAGTATTTT. The chain employs TRBV5-8 and TRBJ2-3, with 9 nucleotides matching TRBD1. Losses at the gene ends were 4 bases for V and 2 bases for J; bases not matched to a gene: 5. Per the germline V gene, CDR1 is SGHTS and CDR2 is YDEGEE. The CDR3 runs 15 residues.

The genes are TRBV5-8 and TRBJ1-6; D call uncertain. There are 15 residues in the CDR3. Looked up from germline, CDR1 is SGHTS and CDR2 is YDEGEE. The ends were cut back, 5 bases at V and 1 base at J, with 10 bases in the middle. The CDR3 nucleotides read TGTGCCAGCAGGACTCCGGTTTCCTATAATTCACCCCTCCACTTT. Amino acid sequence: CASRTPVSYNSPLHF.

J is TRBJ2-3 and V is TRBV9; 8 positions agree with TRBD1. The CDR3 has 16 amino acids. With V trimmed by 0 bases and J by 3 bases, 6 bases remained unmatched. From germline, CDR1 is SGDLS and CDR2 YYNGEE. CDR3 nucleotide sequence: TGTGCCAGCAGCGTAGAATCCGACAGGGGAACAGATACGCAGTATTTT. It codes for CASSVESDRGTDTQYF.

The chain couples TRBV5-6 to TRBJ2-6; unclear D gene. The germline V gene has CDR1 SGHDT and CDR2 YYEEEE. V was shortened by 2 bases and J by 2 bases, with 5 bases between the two germline ends. This CDR3 contains 14 residues. The CDR3 nucleotides are TGTGCCAGCAGCTTCCGGGCTGGGGCCAACGTCCTGACTTTC. It is translated as CASSFRAGANVLTF.

This clone is a singleton in its sample. This chain's CDR3 is CAWTPETGGLAPLHF. CDR3 nucleotide sequence: TGTGCCTGGACCCCGGAGACAGGGGGATTGGCACCCCTCCACTTT. The gene calls are TRBV30 and TRBJ1-6, with 9 bases aligning to TRBD1. In germline, CDR1 is GTSNPN, CDR2 SVGIG (reference sequence). The CDR3 contains 15 residues. V shed 4 bases and J 11 bases; nucleotides not matched to a gene: 12.

This clone was picked up a small number of times. The chain couples TRBV6-6 to TRBJ2-5, with D uncertain. The germline V gene has CDR1 MNHNY and CDR2 SVGAGI (reference sequence). The CDR3 totals 12 residues. Trimming took off 5 bases at V and 4 bases at J, with 8 bases between the two ends. As DNA, the CDR3 is TGTGCCAGCAGTCTGAGAAGAGAGACCCAGTACTTC. It encodes CASSLRRETQYF.

This clone was recorded only once. The V call is TRBV2, the J call TRBJ2-1, with TRBD2 matching 10 bases. The junction had 5 bases not matched to a gene; V was cut back by 7 bases and J by 5 bases. Germline V gives CDR1 SNHLY, CDR2 FYNNEI. The CDR3 consists of 14 residues. The CDR3 region has the DNA TGTGCCAGCAAGACCCTAGCGGGAGACAATGAGCAGTTCTTC. Protein sequence: CASKTLAGDNEQFF.

This chain links TRBV27 with TRBJ2-5, with 9 positions matching TRBD1. Germline assignment: CDR1 MNHEY and CDR2 SMNVEV (reference sequence). V lost 5 bases and J lost 5; bases outside the gene matches: 12. The CDR3 is 16 residues long. The CDR3 region is CASSPLGQGSFETQYF. The CDR3 region has the DNA TGTGCCAGCAGTCCCTTGGGACAGGGATCGTTTGAGACCCAGTACTTC.

The gene calls are TRBV2 and TRBJ1-1; a weak D match, TRBD1 (5 bases). V gave up 6 bases and J gave up 6 bases, with 14 bases separating them. The CDR3 has 13 amino acids. From germline, CDR1 is SNHLY and CDR2 FYNNEI. This CDR3 is CASRSQGTAEAFF. In DNA form, the CDR3 reads TGTGCCAGCAGGAGTCAGGGTACCGCTGAAGCTTTCTTT.

The gene calls are TRBV18 and TRBJ2-7, with 9 bases lining up with TRBD1. V trimming: 7 bases; J trimming: 5 bases; junction bases outside the gene matches: 6. CDR3 length equals 13 residues. CDR1 KGHSH and CDR2 LQKENI come from the germline V gene. CDR3 coding DNA: TGTGCCAGCTTCGTGACAGGGGGGAACGAGCAGTACTTC. Translation gives CASFVTGGNEQYF.

The V gene is TRBV4-2, the J gene TRBJ2-1; maybe TRBD2 (5 bases). The CDR3 spans 15 residues. The V gene's germline CDR1 is LGHNA and CDR2 YNFKEQ. V was cut by 4 bases and J by 6 bases, with 16 bases left in between. Here the CDR3 reads CASSPMWGEGNEQFF. CDR3 DNA sequence: TGTGCCAGCAGCCCCATGTGGGGTGAGGGCAATGAGCAGTTCTTC.

The chain carries TRBV19 and TRBJ1-6; possibly TRBD1 for D (6 bases). The CDR3 is made up of 19 amino acids. The germline V gene has CDR1 LNHDA and CDR2 SQIVND (reference sequence). Trimming stripped 6 bases from V and 7 bases from J, with 28 bases between. This CDR3 reads CASSRLGNRESRQNSPLHF. CDR3 DNA sequence: TGTGCCAGTAGCCGATTGGGGAACAGGGAGAGCAGACAGAATTCACCCCTCCACTTT.

This clone was detected a few times. Other DNA variants within this sample encode the same CDR3. The chain combines TRBV28 with TRBJ2-7; maybe TRBD1 (6 bases). The CDR3 is 14 residues long. Germline CDR1 MDHEN, CDR2 SYDVKM. V lost 5 bases and J 0 bases, leaving 11 bases between the germline ends. CDR3 bases: TGTGCCAGCAGTCCTACAGGGAGCTCCTACGAGCAGTACTTC. It codes for CASSPTGSSYEQYF.

The chain carries TRBV9 and TRBJ1-2, with D possibly being TRBD1 (6 bases). CDR1 and CDR2 (germline): SGDLS, YYNGEE. The CDR3 has 14 residues. Trimming stripped 4 bases from V and 6 bases from J, with 16 bases between. As DNA, the CDR3 is TGTGCCAGCAGCCCAGAGGGGGGGCCGAATGGCTACACCTTC. Translated: CASSPEGGPNGYTF.

The V gene is TRBV11-2, the J gene TRBJ1-1; perhaps TRBD1 as D (5 bases). The V end was cut by 6 bases, the J end by 4 bases, with 18 bases between. Germline CDR1 reads SGHAT; CDR2 reads FQNNGV. This CDR3 has 15 amino acids. DNA for the CDR3: TGTGCCAGCAGAGTGGATGGGGGAGGTGCCACTGAAGCTTTCTTT. Translation gives CASRVDGGGATEAFF.